This passage covers 22 T cell receptor beta chains from one sample sequenced in a study of HIV-infected patients and healthy controls. cDNA was made from around 0.5 ug RNA using alpha and beta constant primers. Separate chain-specific third strand synthesis with multiplexing indices produced the alpha and beta libraries. TCRdb itself ran the 5' RACE reads through MiXCR, one entry per CDR3 protein. The sample shows a few thousand distinct CDR3 sequences, about a tenth of them seen only once. No cell fractionation was done, so the repertoire covers all unsorted peripheral blood T cells. The starting material was blood, obtained before antiretroviral therapy. These receptors originate from an adult with HIV infection.

By proportion, this clonotype is medium-sized. For the CDR3, the DNA is TGTGCCAGCACCCAGGGCGTTGATGACACCGGGGAGCTGTTTTTT. Translation gives CASTQGVDDTGELFF. This chain links TRBV7-3 with TRBJ2-2; weak D call: TRBD1 (5 bases). The CDR3 consists of 15 residues. The germline V gene encodes CDR1 SGHTA and CDR2 FQGTGA. The V end lost 7 bases, the J end lost 3 bases, and 15 bases lay between the germline ends.

This clonotype is labeled as medium-sized. The rearrangement links TRBV5-1 to TRBJ1-6, with unresolved D. V gave up 0 bases and J gave up 10 bases, with 11 bases separating them. The CDR3 totals 14 residues. Germline V gene data show CDR1 as SGHRS and CDR2 as YFSETQ. CDR3 bases: TGCGCCAGCAGCTTGGTTCAGGATAGCTCACCCCTCCACTTT. Its translation is CASSLVQDSSPLHF.

The V and J genes are TRBV20-1 and TRBJ2-1; D gene ambiguous. V was shortened by 2 bases and J by 5 bases, with 10 bases between the two germline ends. The CDR3 covers 13 residues. Germline CDR1 reads DFQATT; CDR2 reads SNEGSKA (reference sequence). Here the CDR3 reads CSARLYEHNEQFF. The CDR3 DNA follows: TGCAGTGCTAGACTTTACGAACACAATGAGCAGTTCTTC.

The CDR3 DNA follows: TGTGCCAGCAGCTCCCCGGTTGACTCTAGCACAGATACGCAGTATTTT. It is translated as CASSSPVDSSTDTQYF. V usage is TRBV7-8 and J usage is TRBJ2-3; the D is unclear. V gave up 4 bases and J gave up 0 bases, with 14 bases separating them. From germline, CDR1 is SGHVS and CDR2 FQNEAQ. This CDR3 is 16 amino acids long.

This clonotype was detected ten times or more. The chain has TRBV20-1 and TRBJ2-3; D gene ambiguous. CDR3 length: 11 residues. V dropped 3 bases and J dropped 6 bases, with 7 bases sitting between them. Germline CDR1 and CDR2: DFQATT and SNEGSKA (reference sequence). CDR3 nucleotide sequence: TGCAGTGCTAGTCTGCGGGATACGCAGTATTTT. Its protein is CSASLRDTQYF.

This CDR3 reads CASSKRGGSPLHF. The CDR3 coding sequence is TGTGCCAGCAGTAAACGGGGTGGTTCACCCCTCCACTTT. V gene TRBV28 combines with J gene TRBJ1-6; D call uncertain. V was pared by 5 bases and J by 9 bases, with 11 bases between. This CDR3 comprises 13 residues. Germline V lookup: CDR1 MDHEN, CDR2 SYDVKM. The variable domain in full, completed from reference TRBV28 and TRBJ1-6, reads DVKVTQSSRYLVKRTGEKVFLECVQDMDHENMFWYRQDPGLGLRLIYFSYDVKMKEKGDIPEGYSVSREKKERFSLILESASTNQTSMYLCASSKRGGSPLHFGNGTRLTVT.

This clonotype is medium-sized by share. The chain recombines TRBV14 with TRBJ2-1; TRBD1 aligns across 9 bases. V shed 5 bases and J 5 bases; nucleotides not matched to a gene: 10. Germline loops: CDR1 SGHDN, CDR2 FVKESK. The CDR3 contains 16 residues. The CDR3 reads CASSLLPGQGDNEQFF. CDR3 in DNA: TGTGCCAGCAGCTTACTACCGGGACAGGGAGACAATGAGCAGTTCTTC.

This clonotype has ten or more counts. V gene TRBV5-1 combines with J gene TRBJ2-2; D is possibly TRBD2 (6 bases). V shed 0 bases and J shed 0 bases, with 6 bases lying between them. The CDR3 is 15 residues long. The germline gives CDR1 SGHRS, CDR2 YFSETQ. CDR3 amino acids: CASSLGRANTGELFF. Written as DNA, the CDR3 is TGCGCCAGCAGCTTGGGGAGGGCGAACACCGGGGAGCTGTTTTTT.

This clonotype is labeled medium-sized. The chain has TRBV6-5 and TRBJ1-2; TRBD1 aligns across 8 bases. The CDR3 has 15 amino acids. V dropped 3 bases and J dropped 2; count of bases not matched to a gene: 5. Germline V gene lookup returns CDR1 MNHEY and CDR2 SVGAGI. The CDR3 coding sequence is TGTGCCAGCAGTTATGGACAGGGTGGGAACTATGGCTACACCTTC. It specifies CASSYGQGGNYGYTF.

This clonotype is medium-sized (0.01 to 0.1%) within its sample. The chain uses TRBV12-3 or TRBV12-4 and TRBJ2-1; 8 positions match TRBD1. Trimming removed 4 bases from V and 2 bases from J; junction bases left unmatched: 7. This CDR3 region has 16 residues. CDR3 coding DNA: TGTGCCAGCAGTTCCTCCCGGACAGGGCCCTACAATGAGCAGTTCTTC. Its translation: CASSSSRTGPYNEQFF.

This clonotype is labeled medium-sized. The chain is built from TRBV3-1 and TRBJ2-1; TRBD1 is a possible D gene (6 bases). There are 13 residues in the CDR3. Trimming removed 3 bases at V and 4 bases at J, with 7 bases between. Per germline, CDR1 LGHDT and CDR2 YNNKEL (reference sequence). The CDR3 protein is CASSHDRYNEQFF. The CDR3 coding sequence is TGTGCCAGCAGCCACGACAGGTACAATGAGCAGTTCTTC.

The V call is TRBV5-1, the J call TRBJ2-5, with no clear D. V shed 4 bases and J shed 4 bases, with 8 bases lying between them. The length of the CDR3 is 12 residues. Looked up from germline, CDR1 is SGHRS and CDR2 is YFSETQ. The CDR3 is CASSLPGETQYF. The CDR3 DNA follows: TGCGCCAGCAGCCTACCGGGAGAGACCCAGTACTTC. Variable domain in full (rest from reference TRBV5-1 and TRBJ2-5): KAGVTQTPRYLIKTRGQQVTLSCSPISGHRSVSWYQQTPGQGLQFLFEYFSETQRNKGNFPGRFSGRQFSNSRSEMNVSTLELGDSALYLCASSLPGETQYFGPGTRLLVL.

By share of the sample, this clonotype is medium-sized. J is TRBJ1-4 and V is TRBV27, with D perhaps matching TRBD1 (5 bases). Germline V gene sequence: CDR1 MNHEY, CDR2 SMNVEV (reference sequence). The CDR3 is 15 amino acids. The germline V and J ends were trimmed by 3 bases and 7 bases, with 15 bases remaining between them. The CDR3 DNA reads TGTGCCAGCAGTTTGTCCGGGACTTACGGTGAAAAACTGTTTTTT. It translates to CASSLSGTYGEKLFF. The whole variable domain, filled in from reference TRBV27 and TRBJ1-4, reads EAQVTQNPRYLITVTGKKLTVTCSQNMNHEYMSWYRQDPGLGLRQIYYSMNVEVTDKGDVPEGYKVSRKEKRNFPLILESPSPNQTSLYFCASSLSGTYGEKLFFGSGTQLSVL.

The chain has TRBV7-8 and TRBJ1-2; possibly TRBD1 for D (5 bases). Trimming shortened V by 0 bases and J by 4 bases, and 9 bases separated the two germline ends. CDR1 and CDR2 (germline): SGHVS, FQNEAQ. CDR3 length: 14 residues. CDR3 sequence: CASSLATGAYGYTF. The CDR3 region has the DNA TGTGCCAGCAGCTTAGCTACCGGGGCCTATGGCTACACCTTC.

This clonotype was picked up one time. The gene calls are TRBV18 and TRBJ1-5; D is uncertain. The V end was cut by 3 bases, the J end by 4 bases, with 13 bases between. This CDR3 contains 15 residues. Germline-derived CDR1 and CDR2 are KGHSH and LQKENI. The CDR3 DNA reads as TGTGCCAGCTCACCCGAACGGCCGGGTAATCAGCCCCAGCATTTT. It encodes CASSPERPGNQPQHF. Based on the CDR3 plus reference TRBV18 and TRBJ1-5, the full variable domain is NAGVMQNPRHLVRRRGQEARLRCSPMKGHSHVYWYRQLPEEGLKFMVYLQKENIIDESGMPKERFSAEFPKEGPSILRIQQVVRGDSAAYFCASSPERPGNQPQHFGDGTRLSIL.

By frequency in the sample, this clonotype is medium-sized. This chain connects TRBV25-1 to TRBJ1-5, with D possibly matching TRBD1 (6 bases). The V gene's germline CDR1 is MGHDK and CDR2 SYGVNS. This CDR3 has 16 residues. Trimming took off 5 bases at V and 4 bases at J, with 18 bases between the two ends. For the CDR3, the DNA is TGTGCCAGCAGTCCCCATGAGATAGGGGGTAATCAGCCCCAGCATTTT. Encoded protein: CASSPHEIGGNQPQHF. Variable domain in full (rest from reference TRBV25-1 and TRBJ1-5): EADIYQTPRYLVIGTGKKITLECSQTMGHDKMYWYQQDPGMELHLIHYSYGVNSTEKGDLSSESTVSRIRTEHFPLTLESARPSHTSQYLCASSPHEIGGNQPQHFGDGTRLSIL.

This clonotype was seen repeatedly, ten times or more. The chain uses TRBV20-1 and TRBJ2-3; D possibly corresponds to TRBD1 (6 bases). This CDR3 contains 13 residues. Germline values: CDR1 DFQATT, CDR2 SNEGSKA (reference sequence). V gave up 2 bases and J gave up 6 bases, with 12 bases separating them. The CDR3: CSARQGFGDTQYF. The CDR3 DNA follows: TGCAGTGCTAGACAGGGGTTCGGTGATACGCAGTATTTT.

In its sample, this clonotype ranks as medium-sized (0.01 to 0.1%). The genes are TRBV20-1 and TRBJ2-7, with D possibly being TRBD1 (6 bases). The CDR3 is 15 amino acids. Germline V gene lookup returns CDR1 DFQATT and CDR2 SNEGSKA (reference sequence). Trimming removed 2 bases from V and 2 bases from J, with 16 bases in between. This CDR3 reads CSARPLLTGAYEQYF. The CDR3 nucleotides are TGCAGTGCTAGACCCCTCTTGACAGGAGCCTACGAGCAGTACTTC.

This clonotype is labeled large (0.1 to 1%). The V gene is TRBV20-1, the J gene TRBJ2-5, with TRBD2 matching over 11 bases. Germline CDR1 and CDR2: DFQATT and SNEGSKA (reference sequence). Trimming at V came to 3 bases and at J to 3 bases, leaving 9 bases not matched to a gene. The CDR3 is 16 residues long. The CDR3 region has the DNA TGCAGTGCTAGGAGAATAGCGGGGGGGCCTAAAGAGACCCAGTACTTC. Protein: CSARRIAGGPKETQYF.

As regards this clonotype: A read error may be the cause here, since a much bigger clone is one base away. The chain employs TRBV11-2 and TRBJ1-1; D ambiguous. The length of the CDR3 is 14 residues. CDR1 and CDR2 from the germline V gene are SGHAT and FQNNGV. CDR3 residues: CSSSLDRRNTEAFF. In DNA form, the CDR3 reads TGTTCCAGCAGCTTAGATCGCAGGAACACTGAAGCTTTCTTT.

In its sample, this clonotype is medium-sized (0.01 to 0.1%). This chain uses TRBV19 with TRBJ1-5; D is perhaps TRBD1 (6 bases). The CDR3 covers 16 residues. Germline CDR1 is LNHDA and CDR2 is SQIVND (reference sequence). V was shortened by 5 bases and J by 1 base, with 15 bases between the two germline ends. The CDR3: CASSPSGGLSNQPQHF. The CDR3 bases are TGTGCCAGTAGTCCCTCTGGGGGGCTAAGCAATCAGCCCCAGCATTTT. Filled out from reference TRBV19 and TRBJ1-5, the complete variable domain reads DGGITQSPKYLFRKEGQNVTLSCEQNLNHDAMYWYRQDPGQGLRLIYYSQIVNDFQKGDIAEGYSVSREKKESFPLTVTSAQKNPTAFYLCASSPSGGLSNQPQHFGDGTRLSIL.

The CDR3 region is CASSTANSGNTIYF. The CDR3 coding sequence is TGTGCCAGCAGTACAGCGAACTCTGGAAACACCATATATTTT. The genes are TRBV6-5 and TRBJ1-3; no firm D call. Germline assignment: CDR1 MNHEY and CDR2 SVGAGI. The CDR3 sequence is 14 residues long. Trimming took off 5 bases at V and 0 bases at J, with 8 bases between the two ends.